This T cell receptor beta chain appears in the sequencing data of a study of blood T cell repertoires in COVID-19. About the study: The study drew acute and convalescent COVID-19 samples from the United States, Italy and Spain. PBMCs, B-cell-depleted T cells, or T cells provided the cDNA or gDNA that made up the material.

Repertoires were generated with immunoSEQ multiplex PCR, while TCRdb's copy carries only in-frame clones and drops some. This sample carries 150,000 to 170,000 clones, roughly 80% of them seen once, and the ten largest clones take about 29%. This receptor was obtained from a woman aged 60-75 years with acute or convalescent COVID-19. The specimen sequenced was peripheral blood.

CDR3 DNA: TGTGCCAGCAGCTCTTTACCGCCAGGGTCTAGGGGGGGCTACACCTTC. This sequence encodes CASSSLPPGSRGGYTF. The J gene is TRBJ1-2, the V gene TRBV7-2; tentative D call: TRBD1 (6 bases). This CDR3 comprises 16 residues. Germline-derived CDR1 and CDR2 are SGHTA and FQGNSA. The V end lost 4 bases, the J end lost 8 bases, and 23 bases lay between the germline ends.